The 4 T cell receptor beta chains presented below share a single source sample, sequenced in a study of early T cells in non-severe SARS-CoV-2 infection. TCRdb passed the 5' RACE reads through MiXCR, listing each CDR3 protein once. The table includes about 80,000 distinct CDR3 sequences, 12% detected once. The sample here was whole blood, taken at baseline. All receptors derive from an adult who was a healthcare worker with PCR-confirmed SARS-CoV-2 infection or an uninfected control (not recorded which). The donor label of this sample is uncertain.

The J gene is TRBJ2-1, the V gene TRBV6-1; D is possibly TRBD1 (6 bases). CDR3 length equals 12 residues. The V and J ends lost 10 bases and 9 bases respectively, with 16 bases between them. Germline V gene sequence: CDR1 MNHNS, CDR2 SASEGT. The CDR3 nucleotides are TGTGCCAACTCTAACAGGGATGGTGAGCAGTTCTTC. Amino acid sequence: CANSNRDGEQFF.

This clonotype was detected ten times or more. V and J are TRBV5-1 and TRBJ1-4, with a weak D call TRBD1 (6 bases). Germline V CDR1 and CDR2: SGHRS, YFSETQ. This CDR3 is built from 14 residues. V lost 4 bases and J 5 bases, leaving 12 bases between the germline ends. The CDR3 DNA reads TGCGCCAGCAGCCGTACAGGGCCCAATGAAAAACTGTTTTTT. This sequence encodes CASSRTGPNEKLFF.

This rearrangement joins TRBV3-1 to TRBJ1-4, with D hard to call. Germline values: CDR1 LGHDT, CDR2 YNNKEL (reference sequence). Trimming took off 4 bases at V and 8 bases at J, with 17 bases between the two ends. The CDR3 totals 15 residues. This chain's CDR3 is CASSPPEADGEKLFF. The CDR3 bases are TGTGCCAGCAGCCCACCCGAGGCAGATGGCGAAAAACTGTTTTTT.

This clonotype was recorded at least ten times. This chain joins TRBV2 and TRBJ2-2; tentatively, D is TRBD2 (8 bases). The CDR3 is 16 amino acids. The germline gives CDR1 SNHLY, CDR2 FYNNEI. V was clipped by 8 bases and J by 4 bases, with 20 bases between them. The CDR3 reads CASQGGAGASTGELFF. The CDR3 bases are TGTGCCAGCCAGGGGGGAGCGGGGGCCTCCACCGGGGAGCTGTTTTTT.